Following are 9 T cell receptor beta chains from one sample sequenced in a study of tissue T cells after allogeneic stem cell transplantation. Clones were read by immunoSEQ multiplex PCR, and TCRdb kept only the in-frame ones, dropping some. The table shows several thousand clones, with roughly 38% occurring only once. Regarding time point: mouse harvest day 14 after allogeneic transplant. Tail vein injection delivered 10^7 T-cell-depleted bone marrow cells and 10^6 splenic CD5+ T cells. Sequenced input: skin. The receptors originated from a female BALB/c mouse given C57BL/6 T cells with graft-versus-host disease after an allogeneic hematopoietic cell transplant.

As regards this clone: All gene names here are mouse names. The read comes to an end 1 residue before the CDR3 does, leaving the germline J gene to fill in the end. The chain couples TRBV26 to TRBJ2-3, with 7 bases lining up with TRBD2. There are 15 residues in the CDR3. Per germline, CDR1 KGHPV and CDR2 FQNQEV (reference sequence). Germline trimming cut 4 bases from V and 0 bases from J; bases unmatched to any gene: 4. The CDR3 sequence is CASSRGWGSAETLYF. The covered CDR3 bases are TGTGCCAGCAGTCGGGGCTGGGGGAGTGCAGAAACGCTGTAT.

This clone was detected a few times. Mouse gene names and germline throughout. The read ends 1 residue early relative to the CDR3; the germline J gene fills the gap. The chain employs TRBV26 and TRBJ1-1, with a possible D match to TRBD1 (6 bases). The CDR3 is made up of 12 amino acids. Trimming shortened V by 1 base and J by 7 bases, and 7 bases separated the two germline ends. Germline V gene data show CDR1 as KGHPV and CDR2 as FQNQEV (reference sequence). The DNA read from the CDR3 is TGTGCCAGCAGTCTGTGGGACAAAGAAGTCTTC. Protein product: CASSLWDKEVF. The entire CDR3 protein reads CASSLWDKEVFF.

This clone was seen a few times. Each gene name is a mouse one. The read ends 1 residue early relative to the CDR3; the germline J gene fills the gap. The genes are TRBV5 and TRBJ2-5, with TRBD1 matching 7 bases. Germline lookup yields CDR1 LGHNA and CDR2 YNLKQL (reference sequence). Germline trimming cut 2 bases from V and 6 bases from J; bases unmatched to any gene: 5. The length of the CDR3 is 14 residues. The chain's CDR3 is CASSQSRGRDTQYF. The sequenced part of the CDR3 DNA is TGTGCCAGCAGCCAATCCAGGGGGAGGGACACCCAGTAC.

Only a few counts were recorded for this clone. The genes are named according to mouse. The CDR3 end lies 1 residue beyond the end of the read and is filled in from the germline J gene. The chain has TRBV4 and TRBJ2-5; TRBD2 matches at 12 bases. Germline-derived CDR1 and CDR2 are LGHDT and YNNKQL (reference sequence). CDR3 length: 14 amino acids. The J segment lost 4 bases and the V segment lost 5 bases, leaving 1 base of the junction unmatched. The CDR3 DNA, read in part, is TGTGCCAGCAGCGACTGGGGGGGCGAAGACACCCAGTAC. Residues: CASSDWGGEDTQY. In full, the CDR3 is CASSDWGGEDTQYF. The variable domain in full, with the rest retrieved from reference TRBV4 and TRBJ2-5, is ETAVFQTPNYHVTQVGNEVSFNCKQTLGHDTMYWYKQDSKKLLKIMFSYNNKQLIVNETVPRRFSPQSSDKAHLNLRIKSVEPEDSAVYLCASSDWGGEDTQYFGPGTRLLVL.

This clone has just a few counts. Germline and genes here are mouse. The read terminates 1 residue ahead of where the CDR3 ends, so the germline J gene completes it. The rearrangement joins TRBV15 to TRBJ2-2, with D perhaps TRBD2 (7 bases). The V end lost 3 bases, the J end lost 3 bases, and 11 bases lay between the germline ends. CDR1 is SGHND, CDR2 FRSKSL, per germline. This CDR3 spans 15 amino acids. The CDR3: CASSFGGLDTGQLYF. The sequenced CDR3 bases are TGTGCCAGCAGTTTCGGGGGGCTGGACACCGGGCAGCTCTAC.

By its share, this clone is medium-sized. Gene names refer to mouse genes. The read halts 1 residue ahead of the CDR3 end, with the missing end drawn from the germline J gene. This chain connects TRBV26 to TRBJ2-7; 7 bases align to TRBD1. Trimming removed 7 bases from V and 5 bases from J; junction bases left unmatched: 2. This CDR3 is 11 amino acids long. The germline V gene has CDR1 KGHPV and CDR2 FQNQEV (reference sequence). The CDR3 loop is CASTTGDEQYF. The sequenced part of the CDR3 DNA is TGTGCCAGCACTACAGGGGATGAACAGTAC.

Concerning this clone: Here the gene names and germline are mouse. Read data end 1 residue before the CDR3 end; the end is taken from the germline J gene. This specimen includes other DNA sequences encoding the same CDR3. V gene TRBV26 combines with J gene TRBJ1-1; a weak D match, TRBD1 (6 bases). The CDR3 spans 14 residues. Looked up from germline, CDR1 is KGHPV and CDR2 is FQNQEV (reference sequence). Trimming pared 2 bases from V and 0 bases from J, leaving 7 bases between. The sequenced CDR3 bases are TGTGCCAGCAGTCTGGGACAGTCAAACACAGAAGTCTTC. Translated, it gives CASSLGQSNTEVF. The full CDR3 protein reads CASSLGQSNTEVFF.

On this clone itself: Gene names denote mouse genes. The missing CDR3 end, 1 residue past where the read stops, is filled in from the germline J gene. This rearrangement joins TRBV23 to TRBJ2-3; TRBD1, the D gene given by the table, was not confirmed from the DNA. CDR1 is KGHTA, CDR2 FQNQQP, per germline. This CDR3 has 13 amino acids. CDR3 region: CSSSQSQAETLYF. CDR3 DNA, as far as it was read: TGCTCCAGCAGTCAATCACAGGCAGAAACGCTGTAT. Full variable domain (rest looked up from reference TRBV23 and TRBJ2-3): DAAVTQKPRYLIKMKGQEAEMKCIPEKGHTAVFWYQQKQSKELKFLIYFQNQQPLDQIDMVKERFSAVCPSSSLCSLGIRTCEAEDSALYLCSSSQSQAETLYFGSGTRLTVL.

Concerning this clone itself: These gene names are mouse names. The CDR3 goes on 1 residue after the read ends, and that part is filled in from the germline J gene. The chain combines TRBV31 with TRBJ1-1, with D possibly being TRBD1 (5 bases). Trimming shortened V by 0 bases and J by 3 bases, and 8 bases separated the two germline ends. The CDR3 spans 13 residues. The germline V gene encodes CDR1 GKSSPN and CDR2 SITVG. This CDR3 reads CAWSLRGDTEVFF. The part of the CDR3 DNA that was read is TGTGCCTGGAGTCTAAGGGGTGACACAGAAGTCTTC.